These 30 T cell receptor beta chains were sequenced from one sample in a study of cytomegalovirus exposure and HLA in healthy donors. A multiplex PCR was run with 60 Vbeta primers and 13 Jbeta primers. Profiling relied on immunoSEQ multiplex PCR, and the TCRdb table lists in-frame clones only, not all of them. The sample yields over 150,000 clones, around 83% seen once. Sample: PBMCs. The source of these receptors is a girl aged 2 to 10 in good health and CMV-seropositive.

V and J are TRBV5-1 and TRBJ2-2; 14 nucleotides align to TRBD2. The CDR3 is 18 amino acids. CDR1 SGHRS and CDR2 YFSETQ come from the germline V gene. The trim removed 4 bases at V and 2 bases at J, leaving 7 bases unmatched. In DNA, the CDR3 is TGCGCCAGCAGCCCTGGACTAGCGGGAGGTCTTAACACCGGGGAGCTGTTTTTT. It codes for CASSPGLAGGLNTGELFF.

Only a few counts were recorded for this clone. The chain employs TRBV30 and TRBJ2-1; no definite D call. V was clipped by 2 bases and J by 4 bases, with 9 bases between them. CDR1 and CDR2 (germline): GTSNPN, SVGIG (reference sequence). This CDR3 has 13 amino acids. The DNA of the CDR3 is TGTGCCTGGAGTAGGCAGACTTACAATGAGCAGTTCTTC. Translated, it gives CAWSRQTYNEQFF.

The chain joins TRBV4-1 to TRBJ1-2; TRBD1 matches at 9 bases. This CDR3 region has 15 residues. Germline CDR1 MGHRA, CDR2 YSYEKL. Unmatched junction bases numbered 9, after V lost 2 bases and J lost 8 bases. CDR3 sequence (DNA): TGCGCCAGCAGCCAACCGGGGACAGGGAGAAGAGGCTACACCTTC. Amino acids: CASSQPGTGRRGYTF.

V gene TRBV29-1 combines with J gene TRBJ2-1; 11 nucleotides line up with TRBD2. Germline V gene lookup returns CDR1 SQVTM and CDR2 ANQGSEA. CDR3 length: 16 residues. V lost 3 bases and J lost 6; bases outside the gene matches: 10. CDR3 nucleotides: TGCAGCGTTGACCAAACTAGCGGGGGCGTAGGCAATGAGCAGTTCTTC. This codes for CSVDQTSGGVGNEQFF.

This clone occurred a few times. V usage is TRBV6-5 and J usage is TRBJ2-7; 7 nucleotides line up with TRBD2. The CDR3 has 14 residues. V shed 4 bases and J 5 bases; nucleotides not matched to a gene: 8. CDR1 and CDR2 from the germline V gene are MNHEY and SVGAGI. CDR3 DNA sequence: TGTGCCAGCAGTTTAATGAGCGGGAACGACGAGCAGTACTTC. The encoded protein is CASSLMSGNDEQYF.

This clone came up a few times. The gene calls are TRBV4-2 and TRBJ2-2; 7 bases line up with TRBD2. The CDR3 has 15 residues. Germline CDR1 and CDR2: LGHNA and YNFKEQ. Trimming took 0 bases from V and 4 from J; bases not matched to a gene: 2. The CDR3 region has the DNA TGTGCCAGCAGCCAAGAGGCTAGCGGCACCGGGGAGCTGTTTTTT. Residues: CASSQEASGTGELFF.

The CDR3 coding sequence is TGTGCCAGCAGTGAAGAGCGGGCGAGTAACAATGAGCAGTTCTTC. It encodes CASSEERASNNEQFF. This sequence joins TRBV6-1 and TRBJ2-1; maybe TRBD2 (6 bases). The CDR3 contains 15 residues. CDR1 is MNHNS and CDR2 is SASEGT in the germline V gene. Trimming took 1 base from V and 5 from J, leaving 12 bases between them.

The rearrangement links TRBV6-5 to TRBJ1-1; D uncertain. V was shortened by 2 bases and J by 4 bases, with 14 bases between the two germline ends. CDR3 length equals 15 residues. Germline V gene sequence: CDR1 MNHEY, CDR2 SVGAGI. The CDR3 bases are TGTGCCAGCAGTTACGCAGGAGGGCAAAGCACTGAAGCTTTCTTT. Translation gives CASSYAGGQSTEAFF.

This clone appeared a single time. This chain links TRBV28 with TRBJ1-2; tentatively, D is TRBD1 (5 bases). Trimming removed 2 bases from V and 10 bases from J, with 14 bases in between. The CDR3 sequence is 13 residues long. The germline V gene has CDR1 MDHEN and CDR2 SYDVKM. The CDR3 protein is CASSLGRVTDYTF. The CDR3 nucleotides are TGTGCCAGCAGTTTAGGCAGGGTGACGGACTACACCTTC.

V is TRBV28 and J is TRBJ2-1, with 10 nucleotides matching TRBD2. Per the germline V gene, CDR1 is MDHEN and CDR2 is SYDVKM. Unmatched junction bases numbered 5, after V lost 4 bases and J lost 2 bases. The CDR3 has 16 amino acids. CDR3 coding DNA: TGTGCCAGCAGTTCCCCCACTAGCGGGGCCTACAATGAGCAGTTCTTC. Amino acid sequence: CASSSPTSGAYNEQFF.

A word on this clone: The junction and the germline gene differ at one end; a read error may be behind it. The chain combines TRBV10-3 with TRBJ2-7, with D maybe TRBD1 (6 bases). CDR3 size: 14 residues. Germline lookup yields CDR1 ENHRY and CDR2 SYGVKD. Here the CDR3 DNA reads TGTGCCGTCAGAGACCGGGACACATCCTACGAGCAGTACTTC. It translates to CAVRDRDTSYEQYF.

This chain connects TRBV30 to TRBJ2-4, with unresolved D. The CDR3 extends over 15 amino acids. Germline CDR1 and CDR2: GTSNPN and SVGIG (reference sequence). The V and J ends lost 2 bases and 0 bases respectively, with 11 bases between them. The CDR3 DNA sequence: TGTGCCTGGAGTAAATTAACAATAGCCAAAAACATTCAGTACTTC. Amino acid sequence: CAWSKLTIAKNIQYF.

This chain uses TRBV11-3 with TRBJ2-1; possible D gene TRBD1, 7 bases. Germline assignment: CDR1 SGHNT and CDR2 YENEEA. Deletions cut 5 bases from V and 7 bases from J, with 15 bases between. The CDR3 is 14 residues long. CDR3 amino acids: CASSQGGKTNEQFF. The CDR3 DNA reads as TGTGCCAGCAGCCAGGGGGGCAAGACGAATGAGCAGTTCTTC.

In its sample, this clone was seen once. The chain employs TRBV13 and TRBJ2-5; TRBD2 aligns across 16 bases. Germline CDR1 is PRHDT and CDR2 is FYEKMQ (reference sequence). V lost 4 bases and J lost 4; bases outside the gene matches: 6. This CDR3 region has 17 residues. The CDR3 bases are TGTGCCAGCAGCTCTGGGACTAGCGGGAGGGCCGGAGAGACCCAGTACTTC. Its translation: CASSSGTSGRAGETQYF.

This rearrangement joins TRBV6-5 to TRBJ1-4, with D possibly being TRBD1 (5 bases). This CDR3 region has 15 residues. Germline V gene data show CDR1 as MNHEY and CDR2 as SVGAGI. Trimming took 2 bases from V and 6 from J, leaving 13 bases between them. The chain's CDR3 is CASSYDQGGYEKLFF. DNA of the CDR3: TGTGCCAGCAGTTACGACCAGGGAGGTTATGAAAAACTGTTTTTT.

The V call is TRBV6-5, the J call TRBJ1-2; TRBD1 is a possible D gene (6 bases). Germline V gene sequence: CDR1 MNHEY, CDR2 SVGAGI. The CDR3 spans 15 residues. V lost 6 bases and J 4 bases, leaving 18 bases between the germline ends. The CDR3 DNA reads as TGTGCCAGCAGCTCGCCGGGACATTACCCCTATGGCTACACCTTC. It is translated as CASSSPGHYPYGYTF.

The chain joins TRBV6-4 to TRBJ2-1; 7 bases fit TRBD2. This CDR3 comprises 16 residues. With 5 bases clipped from V and 0 bases from J, the junction kept 7 bases outside the gene matches. Germline V CDR1 and CDR2: MRHNA, SNTAGT. The CDR3 nucleotides read TGTGCCAGCAGTTTGGGTCTAGCGGACTCCTACAATGAGCAGTTCTTC. This sequence encodes CASSLGLADSYNEQFF.

CDR3 loop: CASSTGTSGGNEQFF. CDR3 coding DNA: TGTGCCAGTAGTACCGGTACTAGCGGGGGTAATGAGCAGTTCTTC. The chain is built from TRBV19 and TRBJ2-1, with 11 bases lining up with TRBD2. The CDR3 consists of 15 residues. The germline CDR1 and CDR2 sequences are LNHDA and SQIVND (reference sequence). V gave up 4 bases and J gave up 7 bases; unmatched junction bases: 6.

The chain uses TRBV10-1 and TRBJ2-1, with D maybe TRBD2 (5 bases). Germline CDR1 reads WNHNN; CDR2 reads SYGVQD (reference sequence). The ends were cut back, 8 bases at V and 4 bases at J, with 21 bases in the middle. CDR3 length equals 16 residues. The DNA for the CDR3 is TGCGCCAGCGGAGGTCGTCCGAGCTCCCTGTACAATGAGCAGTTCTTC. Translation: CASGGRPSSLYNEQFF.

V is TRBV28 and J is TRBJ2-7; D is perhaps TRBD1 (6 bases). The CDR3 extends over 17 amino acids. Germline V CDR1 and CDR2: MDHEN, SYDVKM. V lost 2 bases and J 7 bases, leaving 24 bases between the germline ends. The chain's CDR3 is CASSLPYNTGNLGEQYF. CDR3 nucleotides: TGTGCCAGCAGTTTACCTTATAATACAGGGAATCTGGGGGAGCAGTACTTC.

The chain combines TRBV30 with TRBJ1-1; a weak D match, TRBD1 (6 bases). The CDR3 contains 13 residues. Germline CDR1 reads GTSNPN; CDR2 reads SVGIG (reference sequence). Trimming left V 8 bases short and J 2 bases short, with 15 bases between. CDR3 in amino acids: CARDRPLNTEAFF. The DNA for the CDR3 is TGTGCCAGAGACAGGCCACTTAACACTGAAGCTTTCTTT.

The genes are TRBV30 and TRBJ1-1, with D maybe TRBD1 (5 bases). Germline V gene lookup returns CDR1 GTSNPN and CDR2 SVGIG (reference sequence). The CDR3 consists of 12 residues. Trimming cost V 4 bases and J 6 bases, with 12 bases left between them. CDR3: CAWNRVTAEAFF. CDR3 nucleotides: TGTGCCTGGAATCGAGTGACAGCTGAAGCTTTCTTT.

In this sample, this clone is medium-sized. The V and J genes are TRBV19 and TRBJ1-1; D possibly corresponds to TRBD1 (5 bases). CDR3 length equals 11 residues. The germline V gene encodes CDR1 LNHDA and CDR2 SQIVND (reference sequence). Trimming removed 3 bases at V and 6 bases at J, with 5 bases between. This CDR3 reads CASSIRAEAFF. The CDR3 DNA follows: TGTGCCAGTAGTATCAGGGCTGAAGCTTTCTTT.

This clone was counted once. The V gene is TRBV4-1, the J gene TRBJ1-5; 7 nucleotides align to TRBD1. The CDR3 loop spans 15 amino acids. The germline CDR1 and CDR2 sequences are MGHRA and YSYEKL. Germline trimming cut 4 bases from V and 0 bases from J; bases unmatched to any gene: 3. DNA for the CDR3: TGCGCCAGCAGCCGAGGGACAGTTAGCAATCAGCCCCAGCATTTT. Encoded protein: CASSRGTVSNQPQHF.

V usage is TRBV11-3 and J usage is TRBJ2-2; 8 nucleotides agree with TRBD2. After removal of 5 bases from V and 7 bases from J, the junction contained 12 bases not matched to a gene. The CDR3 runs 16 residues. Germline V gives CDR1 SGHNT, CDR2 YENEEA. The CDR3 reads CASSTVSGSLNGELFF. The CDR3 DNA follows: TGTGCCAGCAGCACCGTAAGCGGGAGTCTGAACGGGGAGCTGTTTTTT.

This chain links TRBV13 with TRBJ2-5, with TRBD2 as a possible D gene (6 bases). V lost 5 bases and J 2 bases, leaving 12 bases between the germline ends. Germline V gene data show CDR1 as PRHDT and CDR2 as FYEKMQ (reference sequence). The CDR3 is made up of 14 amino acids. CDR3 nucleotide sequence: TGTGCCAGCAGCCCGCCGGGGAGGCAAGAGACCCAGTACTTC. Translation gives CASSPPGRQETQYF.

Only a few counts were recorded for this clone. The rearrangement uses TRBV6-5 and TRBJ2-2; 10 bases map to TRBD2. Germline CDR1 is MNHEY and CDR2 is SVGAGI. After removal of 3 bases from V and 4 bases from J, the junction contained 5 bases not matched to a gene. The CDR3 has 16 residues. The CDR3: CASSYEVAGGTGELFF. The CDR3 nucleotides are TGTGCCAGCAGTTATGAGGTAGCGGGAGGCACCGGGGAGCTGTTTTTT.

The chain couples TRBV6-5 to TRBJ2-5; the D gene is possibly TRBD1 (6 bases). CDR3 length equals 15 residues. Trimming removed 0 bases from V and 3 bases from J, with 11 bases in between. From germline, CDR1 is MNHEY and CDR2 SVGAGI. The CDR3 sequence: CASSYSRDTEETQYF. The CDR3 DNA reads as TGTGCCAGCAGTTACTCCCGGGACACCGAAGAGACCCAGTACTTC.

In nucleotides, the CDR3 is TGTGCCAGCAGTGTGGCCGCGGGCACAGATACGCAGTATTTT. As protein: CASSVAAGTDTQYF. The chain employs TRBV2 and TRBJ2-3; D is uncertain. Trimming took 4 bases from V and 1 from J, leaving 9 bases between them. Germline V gene sequence: CDR1 SNHLY, CDR2 FYNNEI. The CDR3 is made up of 14 amino acids.

V usage is TRBV4-1 and J usage is TRBJ2-7; the match to TRBD1 covers 7 bases. V dropped 1 base and J dropped 0; count of bases not matched to a gene: 6. The CDR3 sequence is 16 residues long. Germline V CDR1 and CDR2: MGHRA, YSYEKL. Here the CDR3 DNA reads TGCGCCAGCAGCCAAGGTCAGGGGGTTAGCTCCTACGAGCAGTACTTC. This gives the protein CASSQGQGVSSYEQYF.